This entry lists 25 T cell receptor beta chains sequenced from one sample in a study of human T cells and chemical hapten exposure. As for time point: patch test 3, about 24 weeks after DPC sensitization. Treatment described: therapeutic diphenylcyclopropenone sensitization with weekly scalp DPC. MiXCR was run by TCRdb on the RACE reads, yielding one entry per CDR3 protein. Among roughly 50,000 distinct CDR3 sequences listed, approximately 9.9% were seen once. This sample comprised whole blood, obtained in connection with sensitization to the hapten diphenylcyclopropenone (DPC). These TCRs come from a woman in her thirties or forties with alopecia areata. Some clones in this sample may be carry-over from other donors' samples.

In this sample, this clonotype turned up many times. This chain uses TRBV29-1 with TRBJ1-1; no firm D call. The CDR3 runs to 15 residues. CDR1 and CDR2 from the germline V gene are SQVTM and ANQGSEA. Trimming cost V 0 bases and J 5 bases, with 16 bases left between them. The CDR3 sequence is CSVEDIRPPGTEAFF. CDR3 nucleotide sequence: TGCAGCGTTGAAGATATTAGGCCTCCGGGGACTGAAGCTTTCTTT.

The rearrangement joins TRBV18 to TRBJ1-5, with D hard to call. CDR1 KGHSH and CDR2 LQKENI come from the germline V gene. The germline V and J ends were trimmed by 3 bases and 0 bases, with 9 bases remaining between them. CDR3 length: 15 amino acids. The CDR3 reads CASSPGGYSNQPQHF. Written as DNA, the CDR3 is TGTGCCAGCTCACCGGGAGGATATAGCAATCAGCCCCAGCATTTT. The full variable domain, in which reference TRBV18 and TRBJ1-5 provide the parts outside the CDR3, is NAGVMQNPRHLVRRRGQEARLRCSPMKGHSHVYWYRQLPEEGLKFMVYLQKENIIDESGMPKERFSAEFPKEGPSILRIQQVVRGDSAAYFCASSPGGYSNQPQHFGDGTRLSIL.

This clonotype was observed a few times. The chain carries TRBV12-5 and TRBJ2-7, with 8 bases matching TRBD1. The V and J ends lost 6 bases and 6 bases, in that order; junction bases with no gene match: 13. CDR1 and CDR2 from the germline V gene are LGHNT and FRNRAP. The CDR3 contains 15 residues. DNA of the CDR3: TGTGCTAGTGGCCCCCCCCGGGCAGGGGGCTGCGAGCAGTACTTC. It specifies CASGPPRAGGCEQYF.

This clonotype appeared many times. The chain recombines TRBV18 with TRBJ1-6; possible D gene TRBD1, 5 bases. Germline V CDR1 and CDR2: KGHSH, LQKENI. V was pared by 0 bases and J by 10 bases, with 16 bases between. The CDR3 length is 16 residues. This CDR3 reads CASSPPQGAGWSPLHF. The CDR3 DNA reads TGTGCCAGCTCACCACCCCAAGGGGCAGGGTGGTCACCCCTCCACTTT.

This clonotype was detected a few times. The rearrangement links TRBV20-1 to TRBJ2-5; possibly TRBD1 or TRBD2 for D (6 bases each). The CDR3 is 14 residues long. The germline V gene has CDR1 DFQATT and CDR2 SNEGSKA (reference sequence). Trimming removed 5 bases from V and 3 bases from J, with 16 bases in between. For the CDR3, the DNA is TGCAGTGCTCCGACCCGGGGGCGAAAAGAGACCCAGTACTTC. Translating it yields CSAPTRGRKETQYF.

This clonotype turned up a few times. The chain joins TRBV21-1 to TRBJ2-1; TRBD1, the table's D call, was not compared with the DNA. TRBV21-1 is recorded as a pseudogene. The CDR3 sequence is 14 residues long. CDR3 DNA sequence: TGTGCCACCATGACAGGAGGTCCCTCCAATGAGCAGTTCTTC. Protein product: CATMTGGPSNEQFF.

There are a few counts of this clonotype. The chain has TRBV4-1 and TRBJ1-1; 7 nucleotides align to TRBD1. This CDR3 has 16 amino acids. V was clipped by 5 bases and J by 4 bases; unmatched bases: 13. CDR1 and CDR2 from the germline V gene are MGHRA and YSYEKL. Written as DNA, the CDR3 is TGCGCCAGCAGCTTCTTTCCGGGACAGAGATCCACTGAAGCTTTCTTT. Residues: CASSFFPGQRSTEAFF.

This clonotype was picked up many times. The V call is TRBV28, the J call TRBJ1-1, with TRBD1 identical over 8 bases. The V and J ends lost 4 bases and 14 bases, in that order; junction bases with no gene match: 9. The CDR3 is 12 residues long. Germline V gene lookup returns CDR1 MDHEN and CDR2 SYDVKM. The CDR3 loop reads CASSYRQGRDFF. The DNA of the CDR3 is TGTGCCAGCAGTTACCGACAGGGGAGGGACTTCTTT.

With respect to this clonotype: The junction shows a germline mismatch at one end, possibly a read error. The chain links TRBV11-3 to TRBJ2-1, with TRBD2 matching 8 bases. There are 13 residues in the CDR3. Germline values: CDR1 SGHNT, CDR2 YENEEA. The CDR3 DNA reads TGTGCCAGCAGCTTAGTAACTAGCGGAGAACTGTTATTC. As protein: CASSLVTSGELLF.

As to this clonotype: One base away lies a much larger clone, so this may be a sequencing read error. This chain links TRBV5-1 with TRBJ2-5; TRBD2 matches 7 bases. J gave up 7 bases and V 5 bases, and 8 bases lay outside the gene matches. Germline V CDR1 and CDR2: SGHRS, YFSETQ. The CDR3 runs to 13 residues. The CDR3 loop reads CASRLKASGTQYF. The CDR3 bases are TGCGCCAGCAGGTTGAAAGCTAGCGGGACCCAGTACTTC. Using reference TRBV5-1 and TRBJ2-5 for the parts outside the CDR3, the full variable domain is KAGVTQTPRYLIKTRGQQVTLSCSPISGHRSVSWYQQTPGQGLQFLFEYFSETQRNKGNFPGRFSGRQFSNSRSEMNVSTLELGDSALYLCASRLKASGTQYFGPGTRLLVL.

This clonotype was recorded a few times. This chain connects TRBV6-2 or TRBV6-3 to TRBJ2-7, with D possibly TRBD2 on 5 matching bases. CDR3 length: 14 residues. The ends were cut back, 2 bases at V and 3 bases at J, with 11 bases in the middle. Looked up from germline, CDR1 is MNHEY and CDR2 is SVGEGT. CDR3 sequence: CASSYGRVGYEQYF. CDR3 coding DNA: TGTGCCAGCAGTTACGGGCGGGTCGGCTACGAGCAGTACTTC.

The sample holds a few counts of this clonotype. This chain joins TRBV2 and TRBJ2-1; D is uncertain. CDR3 size: 15 residues. From germline, CDR1 is SNHLY and CDR2 FYNNEI. Trimming removed 6 bases at V and 0 bases at J, with 12 bases between. The CDR3 region has the DNA TGTGCCAGCAGCTTAAGCGCCAACTCCTACAATGAGCAGTTCTTC. Translating it yields CASSLSANSYNEQFF.

The V and J genes are TRBV7-8 and TRBJ1-5; TRBD1 is a possible D gene (6 bases). The V end lost 2 bases, the J end lost 0 bases, and 11 bases lay between the germline ends. This CDR3 region has 16 residues. Germline-derived CDR1 and CDR2 are SGHVS and FQNEAQ. The DNA of the CDR3 is TGTGCCAGCAGCTTAACCCGGGACAATAGCAATCAGCCCCAGCATTTT. Its protein is CASSLTRDNSNQPQHF. Variable domain in full (rest from reference TRBV7-8 and TRBJ1-5): GAGVSQSPRYKVAKRGQDVALRCDPISGHVSLFWYQQALGQGPEFLTYFQNEAQLDKSGLPSDRFFAERPEGSVSTLKIQRTQQEDSAVYLCASSLTRDNSNQPQHFGDGTRLSIL.

There are many counts of this clonotype. V is TRBV7-6 and J is TRBJ1-1; D is perhaps TRBD1 (5 bases). The length of the CDR3 is 14 residues. V lost 0 bases and J lost 0, with 5 bases in between. The germline V gene encodes CDR1 SGHVS and CDR2 FNYEAQ. CDR3 DNA sequence: TGTGCCAGCAGCTTAGCCAGGGTGAACACTGAAGCTTTCTTT. Amino acid sequence: CASSLARVNTEAFF.

There are a few counts of this clonotype. The chain employs TRBV9 and TRBJ1-2; 7 bases line up with TRBD1. This CDR3 region has 13 residues. V gave up 3 bases and J gave up 4 bases; unmatched junction bases: 3. Germline V gene lookup returns CDR1 SGDLS and CDR2 YYNGEE. This chain's CDR3 is CASSATGAYGYTF. The CDR3 DNA reads TGTGCCAGCAGCGCTACAGGGGCCTATGGCTACACCTTC.

V is TRBV28 and J is TRBJ2-7; D unresolved. The CDR3 is 12 amino acids. With 4 bases removed from V and 3 bases from J, the gap between germline ends came to 7 bases. Germline V gene lookup returns CDR1 MDHEN and CDR2 SYDVKM. The CDR3 protein is CASSYSLYEQYF. CDR3 bases: TGTGCCAGCAGTTACAGCCTCTACGAGCAGTACTTC.

This clonotype was seen only a few times. The chain has TRBV7-9 and TRBJ2-3; weak D call: TRBD2 (5 bases). Germline CDR1 and CDR2: SEHNR and FQNEAQ (reference sequence). The V gene lost 2 bases and the J gene lost 1 base, with 7 bases spanning the gap. CDR3 length equals 14 residues. The CDR3 loop reads CASSLLLGTDTQYF. The DNA of the CDR3 is TGTGCCAGCAGCTTATTACTAGGCACAGATACGCAGTATTTT.

This rearrangement joins TRBV6-2 or TRBV6-3 to TRBJ1-5; D not resolved. Trimming removed 2 bases at V and 0 bases at J, with 14 bases between. Germline-derived CDR1 and CDR2 are MNHEY and SVGEGT. The CDR3 length is 17 residues. The CDR3, as DNA: TGTGCCAGCAGTTACCGAGACGGATTTTATAGCAATCAGCCCCAGCATTTT. It translates to CASSYRDGFYSNQPQHF.

The chain recombines TRBV6-5 with TRBJ2-7, with D maybe TRBD2 (5 bases). V gave up 0 bases and J gave up 0 bases, with 6 bases separating them. The CDR3 totals 14 residues. Per the germline V gene, CDR1 is MNHEY and CDR2 is SVGAGI. The CDR3 region is CASSYSRGSYEQYF. The CDR3 DNA sequence: TGTGCCAGCAGTTACTCCCGGGGCTCCTACGAGCAGTACTTC.

V usage is TRBV5-1 and J usage is TRBJ2-1, with D possibly TRBD1 on 6 matching bases. The germline V gene has CDR1 SGHRS and CDR2 YFSETQ. The CDR3 has 15 residues. The V and J ends lost 2 bases and 4 bases respectively, with 13 bases between them. The CDR3 sequence: CASSFGQSLYNEQFF. The DNA for the CDR3 is TGCGCCAGCAGCTTTGGACAGAGTTTATACAATGAGCAGTTCTTC. Full variable domain (rest looked up from reference TRBV5-1 and TRBJ2-1): KAGVTQTPRYLIKTRGQQVTLSCSPISGHRSVSWYQQTPGQGLQFLFEYFSETQRNKGNFPGRFSGRQFSNSRSEMNVSTLELGDSALYLCASSFGQSLYNEQFFGPGTRLTVL.

This clonotype was observed a few times. The chain carries TRBV5-1 and TRBJ1-5; TRBD1 might be the D (5 bases). V lost 1 base and J lost 4, with 12 bases in between. Germline lookup yields CDR1 SGHRS and CDR2 YFSETQ. The CDR3 runs to 15 residues. CDR3 protein: CASSLSSGVNQPQHF. CDR3 bases: TGCGCCAGCAGCTTGTCTTCGGGGGTGAATCAGCCCCAGCATTTT.

This clonotype has at least ten counts. V and J are TRBV3-1 and TRBJ2-2, with D tentatively TRBD2 (7 bases). Trimming removed 1 base at V and 8 bases at J, with 17 bases between. Germline V gene lookup returns CDR1 LGHDT and CDR2 YNNKEL (reference sequence). The CDR3 is made up of 16 amino acids. The CDR3 DNA follows: TGTGCCAGCAGCCAAGCCGCGGGGGCCTCGTCGGGGGAGCTGTTTTTT. As protein: CASSQAAGASSGELFF.

This clonotype was recorded many times. The chain combines TRBV11-2 with TRBJ2-2; D is unresolved. V lost 2 bases, J lost 2 bases, and 3 bases lay in between. The CDR3 consists of 13 residues. CDR1 and CDR2 (germline): SGHAT, FQNNGV. The CDR3 loop is CASSLSNTGELFF. The CDR3 DNA reads as TGTGCCAGCAGCTTAAGCAACACCGGGGAGCTGTTTTTT.

V gene TRBV2 combines with J gene TRBJ1-2; D gene uncertain. The V end lost 7 bases, the J end lost 1 base, and 10 bases lay between the germline ends. The CDR3 is made up of 13 amino acids. Germline CDR1 reads SNHLY; CDR2 reads FYNNEI. The CDR3 region has the DNA TGTGCCAGCAACCTGGACCTTAACTATGGCTACACCTTC. This sequence encodes CASNLDLNYGYTF.

This clonotype was recorded many times. The rearrangement joins TRBV12-3 or TRBV12-4 to TRBJ2-2, with 10 nucleotides matching TRBD1. J gave up 7 bases and V 1 base, and 3 bases lay outside the gene matches. The CDR3 is made up of 15 amino acids. This CDR3 reads CASSLGGQGYGELFF. CDR3 bases: TGTGCCAGCAGTTTAGGGGGACAGGGGTACGGGGAGCTGTTTTTT.